The following is a TCR beta chain sequence with its context. Its antigen target is currently unknown. The input lacks base qualities; no much larger clone sits a single base away. TCRbeta CDR3 regions were amplified from genomic DNA by means of the immunoSEQ Assay, a bias-controlled multiplex PCR. Regarding the original processing steps: The number of nucleated cells in each sample was estimated from the amplification of reference gene primers within the assay. To quantify the absolute abundance of each unique TCRbeta CDR3 rearrangement, sequence reads were collapsed and filtered. Productive Simpson clonality was computed per sample as the square root of Simpson's diversity index over productive rearrangements. TCRdb stores this immuneACCESS table with in-frame sequences only. Part of the clones is absent; in the studies checked, under half of the shortfall reflects unresolved V genes, and no reason is known for the rest. V and J calls and clone size come straight from that table; D and trimming were deduced from the DNA. Present in this sample are roughly 330,000 clones, approximately 87% of which were seen just once. Together, the top ten hold under 5.5% of the sample.

Participants in the prospective study were aged roughly 18 to 100 years, lived in 20 to 30 United States geographic areas, and enrolled through a virtual design. To assign participants to cohorts, the prospective study relied on clinical history that participants themselves reported in a screening survey and a study questionnaire. For ImmuneRACE Cohort 3, a participant was defined as recovered based on two consecutive negative NP/OP PCR tests, clearance by a healthcare professional, or resolution of symptoms. Mobile phlebotomists in the prospective study collected whole blood, serum and a nasopharyngeal or oropharyngeal swab from every participant. Additional blood draws and questionnaires over an approximately two-month period could optionally be provided by prospective study participants. Prospective study blood samples were shipped either frozen or at room temperature before DNA extraction.

The source of the sample is a study of blood T cell repertoires in COVID-19 (dated by TCRdb to about 2020). With regard to the full study: Samples from collaborators originated in the United States, Italy and Spain and spanned both the acute and convalescent phases of COVID-19. The repertoires were released in a freely available public database intended as a resource for research on the immune response to SARS-CoV-2. The samples were drawn from two sources: the first 160 participants of the ongoing ImmuneRACE study, and 1,254 subjects contributed by 6 global collaborators. HLA class I and class II types, where available, came from metadata supplied by the sample provider rather than from assay-based typing. The sample metadata nearly always contained a de-identified subject ID, COVID-19 status, age in years and sex. The material from the prospective study consisted of cDNA or gDNA derived from T cells, B-cell-depleted T cells, or PBMCs. The dataset comprised deeply sampled blood TCRbeta repertoires from subjects exposed to, actively infected with, or recovered from COVID-19. Summary of the overall study and its limitations: The quantity of clinical and demographic metadata differed by source and by participant and was supplied without curation.

According to the germline V gene, CDR1 reads SGHAT and CDR2 reads FQNNGV. From its cysteine to its phenylalanine, the CDR3 spans 12 amino acids. Kept here is only the CDR3 DNA, which spans 36 bases and is read in frame from base 1. V is clipped by 4 bases and J by 7 bases, and the sequence between their germline boundaries is 11 bases long. Rearrangement joined TRBV11-2 to TRBJ2-7; no D gene can be assigned with confidence. This TCR came from a woman between 25 and 40 years old who had recovered from COVID-19. The source material was PBMCs or T cells enriched from blood (not recorded which). CDR3 reads: CASSWVPREQYF. The sequenced DNA is TGTGCCAGCAGCTGGGTTCCGAGGGAGCAGTACTTC.